This TCR beta chain was documented in a study of shared clonotypes between healthy human individuals. Profiled with immunoSEQ multiplex PCR; TCRdb holds only in-frame clones, not every one. Of hundreds of thousands of clones detected, 90% to 95% appear once; the ten largest clones hold 0.095% to 0.14%. CD45RO-negative CD8 cells positively selected for CCR7 made up the naive population, which excluded terminally differentiated effector memory CD45RA+ cells. Overall study results and limits: Relative to their counterparts shared across all four donors, non-shared clonotypes exhibited diminished generation probabilities. Clonotype sharing among donors, it was expected, would be affected by sequencing depth. Across subsets, estimated richness was generally greater for naive than for memory populations. For naive CD4 cells, around 5% of clonotypes were shared across a handful of donors.

A note on this clone: Antigen: not known.

CDR1 and CDR2 (germline): MNHEY, SMNVEV (reference sequence). Between the trimmed V and J ends, which lost 6 bases and 6 bases, there was a span of 14 bases. The CDR3 loop spans 14 amino acids. The chain links TRBV27 to TRBJ1-4; D uncertain. The receptor was derived from a woman between 25 and 40 years old in good health. Sequencing input: naive CD8+ T cells sorted from blood. The CDR3 sequence is CASSYLGIHEKLFF. The CDR3 region has the DNA TGTGCCAGCAGCTACCTCGGGATCCATGAAAAACTGTTTTTT.